This T cell receptor beta chain was recovered during a study of sequential checkpoint blockade in melanoma. The sample's treatment: randomized to nivolumab then ipilimumab (arm A) or the reverse (arm B). Sorted cells were live CD3+CD8+, lacking CD19 and CD56, from PBMCs. This table comes from immunoSEQ multiplex PCR, and its TCRdb copy is limited to in-frame clones, with some not included. The table includes about 4,600 clones, around 54% detected once. CDR1 is SEHNR, CDR2 FQNEAQ, per germline (reference sequence). With 1 base clipped from V and 11 bases from J, the junction kept 8 bases outside the gene matches. This CDR3 contains 14 residues.

The V gene is TRBV7-9, the J gene TRBJ2-7, with 10 bases fitting TRBD2. The specimen was CD8+ T cells sorted from blood (inferred from file names), collected from a patient given nivolumab and ipilimumab in sequence. The TCR comes from a human donor with melanoma. The CDR3 sequence is CASSLVSGRSWEYF. In DNA form, the CDR3 reads TGTGCCAGCAGCTTAGTTAGCGGGAGGTCCTGGGAGTACTTC.